The clone carrying this T cell receptor beta chain was counted once. The antigen is not known. The entry originates in a study of T cell responses to AZD1222 COVID-19 vaccine. TCRdb's table, derived via immunoSEQ multiplex PCR, lists solely in-frame clones and lacks some. The sample records about 180,000 clones, roughly 90% being singletons. Findings of the study overall: Regions 160-218 and 743-854 held dominance among vaccine-associated CD4 TCRs, which spanned spike. Clonal diversity was possibly underestimated, and the donors were mostly white British, with more females.

Germline V CDR1 and CDR2: MGHRA, YSYEKL. V lost 8 bases, J lost 0 bases, and 14 bases lay in between. This CDR3 is 14 amino acids long. The origin of this receptor is an adult in good health. The rearrangement uses TRBV4-1 and TRBJ2-7; no clear D gene. This specimen consisted of peripheral blood, obtained on day 0 of AZD1222 vaccination. This chain's CDR3 is CASRREATSYEQYF. In DNA form, the CDR3 reads TGCGCCAGCCGGCGTGAGGCGACCTCCTACGAGCAGTACTTC.